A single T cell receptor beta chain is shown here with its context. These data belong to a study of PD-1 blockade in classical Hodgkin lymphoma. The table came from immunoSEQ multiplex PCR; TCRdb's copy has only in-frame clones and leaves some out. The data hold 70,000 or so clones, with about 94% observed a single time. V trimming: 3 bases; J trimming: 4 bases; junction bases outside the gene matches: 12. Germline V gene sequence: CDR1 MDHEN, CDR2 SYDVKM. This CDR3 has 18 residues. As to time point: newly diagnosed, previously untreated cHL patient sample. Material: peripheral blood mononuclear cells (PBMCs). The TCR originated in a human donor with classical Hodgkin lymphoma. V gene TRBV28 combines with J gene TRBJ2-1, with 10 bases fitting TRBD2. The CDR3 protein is CASSFPSSLAGIYNEQFF. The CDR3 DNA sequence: TGTGCCAGCAGTTTTCCCAGCTCACTAGCGGGAATATACAATGAGCAGTTCTTC.